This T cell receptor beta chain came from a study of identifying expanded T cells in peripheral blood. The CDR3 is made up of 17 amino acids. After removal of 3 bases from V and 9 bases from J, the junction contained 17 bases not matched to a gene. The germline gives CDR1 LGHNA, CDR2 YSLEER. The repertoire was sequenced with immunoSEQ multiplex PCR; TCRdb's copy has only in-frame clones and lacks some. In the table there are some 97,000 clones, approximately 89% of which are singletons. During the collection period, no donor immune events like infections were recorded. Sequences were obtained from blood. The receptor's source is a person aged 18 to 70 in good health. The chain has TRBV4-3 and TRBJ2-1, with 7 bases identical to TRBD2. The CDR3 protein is CASSHPGGWTGGGEQFF. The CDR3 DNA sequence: TGCGCCAGCAGCCACCCCGGCGGGTGGACCGGCGGGGGTGAGCAGTTCTTC.